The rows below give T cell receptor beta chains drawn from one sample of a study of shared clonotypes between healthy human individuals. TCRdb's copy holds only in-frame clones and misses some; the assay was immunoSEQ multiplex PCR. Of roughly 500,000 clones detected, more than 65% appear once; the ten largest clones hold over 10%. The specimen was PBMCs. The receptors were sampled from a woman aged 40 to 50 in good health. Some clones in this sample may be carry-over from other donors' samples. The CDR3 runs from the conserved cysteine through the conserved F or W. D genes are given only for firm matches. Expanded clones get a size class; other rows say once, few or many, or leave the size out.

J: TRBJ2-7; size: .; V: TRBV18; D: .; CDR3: CASSPRTYEQYF; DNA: TGTGCCAGCTCACCAAGGACCTACGAGCAGTACTTC
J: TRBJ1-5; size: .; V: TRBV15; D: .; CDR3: CATSRYRSNQPQHF; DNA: TGTGCCACCAGCAGGTACAGGAGCAATCAGCCCCAGCATTTT
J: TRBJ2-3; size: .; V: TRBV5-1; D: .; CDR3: CASSWGDRTTDTQYF; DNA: TGCGCCAGCAGCTGGGGAGACAGGACCACAGATACGCAGTATTTT
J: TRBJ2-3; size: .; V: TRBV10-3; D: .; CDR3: CAISPAGGPSTDTQYF; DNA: TGTGCCATCAGCCCGGCGGGCGGCCCTAGCACAGATACGCAGTATTTT
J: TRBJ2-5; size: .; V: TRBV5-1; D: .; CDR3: CASNWGLQETQYF; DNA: TGCGCCAGCAACTGGGGCCTACAAGAGACCCAGTACTTC
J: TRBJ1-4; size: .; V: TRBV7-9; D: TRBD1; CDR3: CASSRQGGEKLFF; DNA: TGTGCCAGCAGCCGACAGGGGGGTGAAAAACTGTTTTTT
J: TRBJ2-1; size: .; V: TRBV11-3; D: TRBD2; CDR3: CASSTRKTSGRGNEQFF; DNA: TGTGCCAGCAGCACGAGGAAGACTAGCGGGAGAGGCAATGAGCAGTTCTTC
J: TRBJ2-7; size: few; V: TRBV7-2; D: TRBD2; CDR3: CASSSLAGVAEQYF; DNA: TGTGCCAGCAGCTCACTAGCGGGAGTGGCCGAGCAGTACTTC
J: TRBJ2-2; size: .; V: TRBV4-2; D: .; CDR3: CASSQDSETGELFF; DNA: TGTGCCAGCAGCCAAGACTCAGAGACCGGGGAGCTGTTTTTT
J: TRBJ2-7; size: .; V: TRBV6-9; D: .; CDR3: CASSYQGYEQYF; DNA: TGTGCCAGCAGTTATCAAGGCTACGAGCAGTACTTC
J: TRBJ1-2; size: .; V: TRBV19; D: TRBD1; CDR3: CASREGGTGGYGYTF; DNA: TGTGCCAGTAGAGAAGGCGGGACAGGGGGATATGGCTACACCTTC
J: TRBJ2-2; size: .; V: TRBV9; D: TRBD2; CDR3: CASSDRAGFATGELFF; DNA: TGTGCCAGCAGCGATCGAGCGGGATTTGCCACCGGGGAGCTGTTTTTT
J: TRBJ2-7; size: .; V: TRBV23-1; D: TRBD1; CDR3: CASSPRTGCAHEQYF; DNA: TGCGCCAGCAGCCCAAGGACAGGTTGCGCCCACGAGCAGTACTTC
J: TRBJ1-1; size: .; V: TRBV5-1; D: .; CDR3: CASSLNGGPRTEAFF; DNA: TGCGCCAGCAGCTTGAACGGGGGGCCCAGAACTGAAGCTTTCTTT
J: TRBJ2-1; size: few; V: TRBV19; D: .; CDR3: CASSIVGGANSIFYNEQFF; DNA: TGTGCCAGTAGTATAGTGGGGGGTGCTAACTCGATCTTCTACAATGAGCAGTTCTTC
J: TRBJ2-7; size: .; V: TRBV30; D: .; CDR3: CAWSTTSYEQYF; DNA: TGTGCCTGGAGTACTACATCCTACGAGCAGTACTTC
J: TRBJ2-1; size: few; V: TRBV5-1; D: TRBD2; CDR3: CASSSTSGSNEQFF; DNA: TGCGCCAGCAGCTCGACTAGCGGGAGCAATGAGCAGTTCTTC
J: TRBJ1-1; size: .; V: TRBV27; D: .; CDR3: CASSPRQLTEAFF; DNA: TGTGCCAGCAGCCCCCGTCAGTTGACTGAAGCTTTCTTT
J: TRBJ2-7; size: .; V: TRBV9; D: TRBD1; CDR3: CASSVEGTGSYEQYF; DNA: TGTGCCAGCAGCGTGGAGGGGACAGGCTCCTACGAGCAGTACTTC
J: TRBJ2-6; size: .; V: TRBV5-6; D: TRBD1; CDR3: CASSLWQGATGANVLTF; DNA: TGTGCCAGCAGCTTGTGGCAGGGGGCGACTGGGGCCAACGTCCTGACTTTC
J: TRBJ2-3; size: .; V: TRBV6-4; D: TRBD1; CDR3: CASSGTGGTDTQYF; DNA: TGTGCCAGCAGCGGGACAGGGGGCACAGATACGCAGTATTTT